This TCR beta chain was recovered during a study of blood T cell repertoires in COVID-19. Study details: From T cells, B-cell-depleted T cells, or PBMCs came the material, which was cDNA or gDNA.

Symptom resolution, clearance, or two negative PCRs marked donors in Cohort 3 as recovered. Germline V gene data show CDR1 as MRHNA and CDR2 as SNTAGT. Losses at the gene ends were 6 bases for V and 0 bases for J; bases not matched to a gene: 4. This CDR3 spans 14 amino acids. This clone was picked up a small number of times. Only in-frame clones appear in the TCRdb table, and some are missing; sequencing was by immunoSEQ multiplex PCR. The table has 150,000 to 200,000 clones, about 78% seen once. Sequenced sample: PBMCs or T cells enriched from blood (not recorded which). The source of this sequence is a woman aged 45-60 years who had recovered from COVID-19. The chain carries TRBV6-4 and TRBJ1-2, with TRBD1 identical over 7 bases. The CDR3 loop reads CASRAQGANYGYTF. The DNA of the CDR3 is TGTGCCAGCAGGGCTCAGGGGGCTAACTATGGCTACACCTTC.